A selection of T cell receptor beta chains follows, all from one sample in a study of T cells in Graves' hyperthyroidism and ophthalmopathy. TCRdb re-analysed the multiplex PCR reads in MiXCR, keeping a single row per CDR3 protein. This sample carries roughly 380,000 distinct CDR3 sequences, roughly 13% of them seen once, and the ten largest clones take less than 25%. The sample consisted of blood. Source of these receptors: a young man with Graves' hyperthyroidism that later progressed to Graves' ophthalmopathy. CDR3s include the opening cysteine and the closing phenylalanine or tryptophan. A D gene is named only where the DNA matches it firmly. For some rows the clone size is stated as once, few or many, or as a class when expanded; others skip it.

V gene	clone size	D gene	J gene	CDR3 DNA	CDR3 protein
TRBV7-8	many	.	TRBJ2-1	TGTGCCAGCAGCCCCTCGGCAGTCTACAATGAGCAGTTCTTC	CASSPSAVYNEQFF
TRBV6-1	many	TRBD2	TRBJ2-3	TGTGCCAGCAGTGAAGCGCGGGGCGGGGGGGTATTCACAGATACGCAGTATTTT	CASSEARGGGVFTDTQYF
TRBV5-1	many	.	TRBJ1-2	TGCGCCAGCAGCGAGGACGGCTATGGCTACACCTTC	CASSEDGYGYTF
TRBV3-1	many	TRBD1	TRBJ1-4	TGTGCCAGCAGCCACCCGACAGGGTCGAACGAAAAACTGTTTTTT	CASSHPTGSNEKLFF
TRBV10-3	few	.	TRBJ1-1	TGTGCCATCTCTATTGCGGGGACACCCGGCAACACTGAAGCTTTCTTT	CAISIAGTPGNTEAFF
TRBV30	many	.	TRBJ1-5	TGTGCCTGGAGTGTCCATAGCAATCAGCCCCAGCATTTT	CAWSVHSNQPQHF
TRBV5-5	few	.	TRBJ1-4	TGTGCCAGCAGCTTGGGGGACGATGAAAAACTGTTTTTT	CASSLGDDEKLFF
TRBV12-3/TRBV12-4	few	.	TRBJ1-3	TGTGCCAGCAGACTGAGCTCTGGAAACACCGTATATTTT	CASRLSSGNTVYF
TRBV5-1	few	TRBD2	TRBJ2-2	TGCGCCAGCAGCTTGGTTCGGGGGGGCCACACCGGGGAGCTGTTTTTT	CASSLVRGGHTGELFF
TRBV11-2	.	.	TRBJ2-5	TGTGCCAGCAGCTTGGGGGGGGCGCCGGGAGAGACCCAGTACTTC	CASSLGGAPGETQYF
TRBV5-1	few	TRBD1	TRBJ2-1	TGCGCGAGTGGACAGGGGTACAATGAGCAGTTCTTC	CASGQGYNEQFF
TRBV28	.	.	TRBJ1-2	TGTGCCAGCAGTTTATGGGACACTAGAGTCGGCTACACCTTC	CASSLWDTRVGYTF
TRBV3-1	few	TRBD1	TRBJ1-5	TGTGCCAGCAGCCAAGCTGTTCCACCGGGACAGGGGACTAGCAATCAGCCCCAGCATTTT	CASSQAVPPGQGTSNQPQHF
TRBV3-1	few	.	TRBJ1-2	TGTGCCAGCAGCCTAAGGTTCGGAGGTGAGGTAGGCTACACCTTC	CASSLRFGGEVGYTF
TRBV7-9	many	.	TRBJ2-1	TGTGCCAGCAGCTTCGGTGACAATGAGCAGTTCTTC	CASSFGDNEQFF
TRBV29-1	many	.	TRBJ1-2	TGCAGCGTACCCAGTATGGGGGCCTTCTATGGCTACACCTTC	CSVPSMGAFYGYTF
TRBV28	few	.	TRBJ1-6	TGTGCCAGCAGTTTTCCGGGGTATAATTCACCCCTCCACTTT	CASSFPGYNSPLHF
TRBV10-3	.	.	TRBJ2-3	TGTGCCATCAGTGAGGGGACCCGCATGGCCACAGATACGCAGTATTTT	CAISEGTRMATDTQYF
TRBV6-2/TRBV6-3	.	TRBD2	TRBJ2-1	TGTGCCAGCAGTGTGCAGCCGGGGGGGCCGGGAACCTACAATGAGCAGTTCTTC	CASSVQPGGPGTYNEQFF
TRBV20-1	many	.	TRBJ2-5	TGCAGTGCTAGAGCTGGGCCGCTGCAAGAGACCCAGTACTTC	CSARAGPLQETQYF
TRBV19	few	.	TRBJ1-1	TGTGCCAGTACCCCTTTTGAGCAGGGAGTAATGAACACTGAAGCTTTCTTT	CASTPFEQGVMNTEAFF
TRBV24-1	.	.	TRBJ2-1	TGTGCCACCAGTGATCCGGGTTTTAATGAGCAGTTCTTC	CATSDPGFNEQFF
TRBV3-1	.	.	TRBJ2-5	TGTGCCAGCAGCCAAGCCAGGCAAGAGACCCAGTACTTC	CASSQARQETQYF
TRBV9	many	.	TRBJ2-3	TGTGCCAGCAGCGTAGCTACGGGGAGATCCTCAGATACGCAGTATTTT	CASSVATGRSSDTQYF
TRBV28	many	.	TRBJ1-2	TGTGCCAGCAGCCCCGGGACCGACTGGACGCGGGGCTACACCTTC	CASSPGTDWTRGYTF
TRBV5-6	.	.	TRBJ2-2	TGTGCCAGCATCTTCATGGGCGGCGGGGAGCTGTTTTTT	CASIFMGGGELFF
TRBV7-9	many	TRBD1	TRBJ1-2	TGTGCCAGCAGCTTAGTTACAGGGGAAGGCTACACCTTC	CASSLVTGEGYTF
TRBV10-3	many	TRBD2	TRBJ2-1	TGTGCCATCAGTCCTAGCGGGTCCCTTTTACCCTACAATGAGCAGTTCTTC	CAISPSGSLLPYNEQFF
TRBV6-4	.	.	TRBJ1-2	TGTGCCAGCAGTTACAGAAATCACTATGGCTACACCTTC	CASSYRNHYGYTF
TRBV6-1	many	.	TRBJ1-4	TGTGCCAGCAGGCGGGCCTCTAATGAAAAACTGTTTTTT	CASRRASNEKLFF
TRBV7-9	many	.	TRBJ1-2	TGTGCCAGCAGCTTAGGTCTCACAGACGCTAACTATGGCTACACCTTC	CASSLGLTDANYGYTF
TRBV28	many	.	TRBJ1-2	TGTGCCAGCAGTTTGCCGAGTCGGGGGCTTTTGAATGGCTACACCTTC	CASSLPSRGLLNGYTF
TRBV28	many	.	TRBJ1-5	TGTGCCAGCAGTTTGGGCTACCGGGGGAATCAGCCCCAGCATTTT	CASSLGYRGNQPQHF
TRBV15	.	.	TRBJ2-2	TGTGCCACCAGCAGAGATCGGGGGATAAGGGGGGAGCTGTTTTTT	CATSRDRGIRGELFF
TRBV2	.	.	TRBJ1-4	TGTGCCAGACGTGGAGGGAATGATGAAAAACTGTTTTTT	CARRGGNDEKLFF
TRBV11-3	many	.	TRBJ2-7	TGTGCCAGCAGCTTAATCGGGGGAAACGAGCAGTACTTC	CASSLIGGNEQYF
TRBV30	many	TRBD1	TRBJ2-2	TGTGCCTTTCCCCGGGACAGGGGAACCGGGGAGCTGTTTTTT	CAFPRDRGTGELFF
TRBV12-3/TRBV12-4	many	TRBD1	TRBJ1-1	TGTGCCAGCACCCCGGGACAGGTGAACACTGAAGCTTTCTTT	CASTPGQVNTEAFF
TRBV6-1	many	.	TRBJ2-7	TGTGCCAGCAGTGAGGGCGGGACCTACGAGCAGTACTTC	CASSEGGTYEQYF
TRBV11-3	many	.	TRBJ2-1	TGTGCCAGCCAGAGGCAGCTCTCGTACAATGAGCAGTTCTTC	CASQRQLSYNEQFF
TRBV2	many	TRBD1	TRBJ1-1	TGTGCCAGCAGTGAATTCCGGGACAGCAACACTGAAGCTTTCTTT	CASSEFRDSNTEAFF
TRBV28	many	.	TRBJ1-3	TGTGCCAGCAGTCTTCCCCCGGGCACCATATATTTT	CASSLPPGTIYF
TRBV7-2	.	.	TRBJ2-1	TGTGCCAGCAGCTTAGTAGGGCCAACCGGTGAGCAGTTCTTC	CASSLVGPTGEQFF
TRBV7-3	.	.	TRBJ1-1	TGTGCCAGCAGCCTCTCGGTGAGCACTGAAGCTTTCTTT	CASSLSVSTEAFF
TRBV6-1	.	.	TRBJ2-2	TGTGCCAGCAGTGAAACGACCGACGGGGGACTGTTTTTT	CASSETTDGGLFF
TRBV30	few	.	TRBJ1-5	TGTGCCTGGAGTGAGGATCGCAATCAGCCCCAGCATTTT	CAWSEDRNQPQHF
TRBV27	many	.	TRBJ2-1	TGTGCCAGCATGACAATATACAATGAGCAGTTCTTC	CASMTIYNEQFF
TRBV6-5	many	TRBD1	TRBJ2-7	TGTGCCAGCAGTTACTCGACAGGGACAGGGTTGTACGAGCAGTACTTC	CASSYSTGTGLYEQYF
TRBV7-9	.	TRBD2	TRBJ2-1	TGTGCCAGCAGCCTTGTAGCGGGGAGCAATGAGCAGTTCTTC	CASSLVAGSNEQFF
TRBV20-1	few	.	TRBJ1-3	TGCAGTGCTAGAGATCCCGCAGGGGGAAACACCATATATTTT	CSARDPAGGNTIYF
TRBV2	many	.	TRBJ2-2	TGTGCCAGCAACACACAGGGCGACACCGGGGAGCTGTTTTTT	CASNTQGDTGELFF
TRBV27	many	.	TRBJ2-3	TGTGCCAGCAAATTCGGCAGGGCCGCAGATACGCAGTATTTT	CASKFGRAADTQYF
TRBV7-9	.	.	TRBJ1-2	TGTGCCAGCAGCCCCGCCAGGGGTACCTATGGCTACACCTTC	CASSPARGTYGYTF
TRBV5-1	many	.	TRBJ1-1	TGCGCCAGCAGCTTTACAGTGAACACTGAAGCTTTCTTT	CASSFTVNTEAFF